The clone carrying this T cell receptor (beta chain) was detected only a few times. What it binds is unknown. This sample is drawn from a study of T cells after yellow fever vaccination. Background on the study: Libraries from low-cell-number fractions were prepared with the SMART-Seq v4 Ultra Low Input RNA kit. The study, taken as a whole, reports: FACS-sorted repertoires could harbor abundant contaminating bulk-population clonotypes. Some clonotypes were seen in both the CD4 and the CD8 compartments. These made up a small share and likely arose from convergent recombination.

The TCR cDNA carried a universal primer site and UMIs from 5'RACE template switching. TCRdb re-derived calls from the 5' RACE reads in MiXCR, one entry per CDR3 protein. The sample carries approximately 580,000 distinct CDR3 sequences, around a sixth recorded once. This CDR3 region has 19 residues. Trimming cost V 2 bases and J 1 base; bases outside gene matches: 13. Germline assignment: CDR1 MNHEY and CDR2 SVGAGI. The source was PBMCs, collected 4 to 6 days after the first yellow fever vaccination. The sequence came from a young man who received the YFV17D yellow fever vaccine. This chain joins TRBV6-5 and TRBJ1-5; 8 bases are shared with TRBD1. CDR3: CASSYRGTRGLLSNQPQHF. The CDR3 nucleotides are TGTGCCAGCAGTTACAGAGGTACCAGGGGGCTTTTGAGCAATCAGCCCCAGCATTTT.